Below, 30 T cell receptor beta chains from the same sample are listed, as sequenced in a study of T-cell memory formation after mild COVID-19. MiXCR, run by TCRdb on the 5' RACE reads, gives a single entry per CDR3 protein. The sample has some 150,000 distinct CDR3 sequences; 14% to 15% are singletons. The sample comprised PBMCs or a T cell subset sorted from them (not recorded which). Receptors originate from an adult woman who had mild COVID-19 (a few samples of this study predate the infection). Cell type and time point are not known.

The gene calls are TRBV7-9 and TRBJ2-1; TRBD2 matches 8 bases. Germline CDR1 reads SEHNR; CDR2 reads FQNEAQ (reference sequence). The J segment lost 3 bases and the V segment lost 0 bases, leaving 4 bases of the junction unmatched. The length of the CDR3 is 16 residues. The CDR3 sequence: CASSLAEAGGYNEQFF. The CDR3, as DNA: TGTGCCAGCAGCTTAGCAGAGGCGGGAGGCTACAATGAGCAGTTCTTC.

This clonotype has just a few counts. The CDR3 sequence is CASSSGTEQGPQHF. CDR3 DNA sequence: TGTGCCAGCAGTTCCGGGACGGAGCAGGGGCCCCAGCATTTT. This sequence joins TRBV6-2 or TRBV6-3 and TRBJ1-5, with D possibly matching TRBD1 (5 bases). Germline loops: CDR1 MNHEY, CDR2 SVGEGT. The CDR3 extends over 14 amino acids. The germline V and J ends were trimmed by 4 bases and 9 bases, with 16 bases remaining between them.

This clonotype has at least ten counts. This chain connects TRBV6-5 to TRBJ1-4; TRBD1 is a possible D gene (6 bases). The CDR3 is 17 amino acids. Germline V gives CDR1 MNHEY, CDR2 SVGAGI. With 6 bases removed from V and 3 bases from J, the gap between germline ends came to 20 bases. In DNA form, the CDR3 reads TGTGCCAGCAGGGAAACAGGGATGACACGTCCTAATGAAAAACTGTTTTTT. Its protein is CASRETGMTRPNEKLFF.

In this sample, this clonotype turned up a few times. The chain is built from TRBV19 and TRBJ1-1; D ambiguous. Germline values: CDR1 LNHDA, CDR2 SQIVND (reference sequence). The V gene lost 1 base and the J gene lost 4 bases, with 7 bases spanning the gap. The CDR3 totals 13 residues. The CDR3 is CASSIGPSTEAFF. In DNA form, the CDR3 reads TGTGCCAGTAGTATAGGGCCGAGCACTGAAGCTTTCTTT.

The chain uses TRBV12-3 or TRBV12-4 and TRBJ2-5; 7 positions match TRBD2. Germline trimming cut 3 bases from V and 3 bases from J; bases unmatched to any gene: 7. CDR3 size: 15 residues. The CDR3 DNA follows: TGTGCCAGCAGTTTTGTGGGGGGAGGGGAAGAGACCCAGTACTTC. Encoded protein: CASSFVGGGEETQYF.

The V gene is TRBV15, the J gene TRBJ2-1; D is tentatively TRBD1 or TRBD2 (6 bases each). The CDR3 covers 14 residues. V shed 2 bases and J shed 7 bases, with 12 bases lying between them. The germline gives CDR1 LNHNV, CDR2 YYDKDF (reference sequence). CDR3 DNA: TGTGCCACCAGCAGACTCCGGGGGCTTAATGAGCAGTTCTTC. It codes for CATSRLRGLNEQFF.

CDR3 residues: CASSRDMSGANVLTF. In nucleotides, the CDR3 is TGTGCCAGCAGCCGGGACATGAGTGGGGCCAACGTCCTGACTTTC. The chain combines TRBV7-6 with TRBJ2-6; D is possibly TRBD1 (6 bases). V was shortened by 5 bases and J by 3 bases, with 11 bases between the two germline ends. CDR1 is SGHVS, CDR2 FNYEAQ, per germline. There are 15 residues in the CDR3.

This clonotype has just a few counts. This CDR3 is CASSLGFGRYNEQFF. CDR3 in DNA: TGTGCCAGCAGCCTGGGGTTCGGGAGATATAATGAGCAGTTCTTC. The V and J genes are TRBV7-8 and TRBJ2-1; D is possibly TRBD2 (6 bases). With 5 bases removed from V and 7 bases from J, the gap between germline ends came to 18 bases. Germline CDR1 SGHVS, CDR2 FQNEAQ. CDR3 size: 15 residues. The full variable domain, in which reference TRBV7-8 and TRBJ2-1 provide the parts outside the CDR3, is GAGVSQSPRYKVAKRGQDVALRCDPISGHVSLFWYQQALGQGPEFLTYFQNEAQLDKSGLPSDRFFAERPEGSVSTLKIQRTQQEDSAVYLCASSLGFGRYNEQFFGPGTRLTVL.

The gene calls are TRBV7-9 and TRBJ2-6; 7 positions agree with TRBD1. The germline gives CDR1 SEHNR, CDR2 FQNEAQ (reference sequence). V lost 8 bases and J lost 0; bases outside the gene matches: 7. The CDR3 sequence is 16 residues long. In nucleotides, the CDR3 is TGTGCCAGCCCGGGACAGTCGACCTCTGGGGCCAACGTCCTGACTTTC. This sequence encodes CASPGQSTSGANVLTF.

The rearrangement joins TRBV2 to TRBJ2-2; D may be TRBD2 (6 bases). The V and J ends lost 6 bases and 1 base respectively, with 12 bases between them. Per the germline V gene, CDR1 is SNHLY and CDR2 is FYNNEI. The CDR3 totals 15 residues. This chain's CDR3 is CASRPQEGNTGELFF. The CDR3 DNA reads TGTGCCAGCAGACCCCAGGAGGGGAACACCGGGGAGCTGTTTTTT. Full variable domain (remainder filled in from reference TRBV2 and TRBJ2-2): EPEVTQTPSHQVTQMGQEVILRCVPISNHLYFYWYRQILGQKVEFLVSFYNNEISEKSEIFDDQFSVERPDGSNFTLKIRSTKLEDSAMYFCASRPQEGNTGELFFGEGSRLTVL.

This chain connects TRBV11-1 to TRBJ1-1; D is unresolved. The germline V gene encodes CDR1 SGHAT and CDR2 FQDESV (reference sequence). The V and J ends lost 3 bases and 1 base respectively, with 9 bases between them. CDR3 length: 14 residues. DNA of the CDR3: TGTGCCAGCAGCTTTCCTTGGGCGAACACTGAAGCTTTCTTT. Its protein product is CASSFPWANTEAFF.

The chain is built from TRBV12-3 or TRBV12-4 and TRBJ2-1; 7 positions match TRBD2. The CDR3 consists of 16 residues. Trimming at V came to 7 bases and at J to 1 base, leaving 10 bases not matched to a gene. CDR3 sequence reads: CASTGAGVLSYNEQFF. DNA of the CDR3: TGTGCCAGCACCGGGGCGGGGGTACTGTCCTACAATGAGCAGTTCTTC.

V usage is TRBV27 and J usage is TRBJ1-1, with D unresolved. This CDR3 contains 14 residues. Germline CDR1 MNHEY, CDR2 SMNVEV (reference sequence). V dropped 5 bases and J dropped 1 base, with 11 bases sitting between them. This CDR3 is CASSPIVGNTEAFF. CDR3 nucleotides: TGTGCCAGCAGTCCAATCGTCGGGAACACTGAAGCTTTCTTT.

This chain links TRBV11-2 with TRBJ2-7, with D perhaps TRBD2 (6 bases). Germline loops: CDR1 SGHAT, CDR2 FQNNGV. Trimming shortened V by 3 bases and J by 3 bases, and 12 bases separated the two germline ends. This CDR3 has 14 residues. CDR3 in DNA: TGTGCCAGCAGCTTGACCGGGGGATACTACGAGCAGTACTTC. It is translated as CASSLTGGYYEQYF.

CDR3 sequence: CASSSGRASYNEQFF. The CDR3 nucleotides are TGTGCCAGCAGTAGCGGGAGGGCCTCCTACAATGAGCAGTTCTTC. The chain links TRBV11-1 to TRBJ2-1, with TRBD2 identical over 11 bases. Per germline, CDR1 SGHAT and CDR2 FQDESV (reference sequence). The CDR3 is 15 amino acids. V gave up 6 bases and J gave up 0 bases; unmatched junction bases: 1.

The J gene is TRBJ2-3, the V gene TRBV12-3 or TRBV12-4; D assignment may be TRBD1 or TRBD2 (6 bases each). This CDR3 is built from 17 residues. V lost 10 bases and J 4 bases, leaving 27 bases between the germline ends. CDR3: CATKGVSGRHEADTQYF. CDR3 sequence (DNA): TGTGCCACCAAGGGGGTTAGCGGCCGCCACGAGGCAGATACGCAGTATTTT.

The chain carries TRBV10-3 and TRBJ1-1, with D hard to call. CDR1 and CDR2 (germline): ENHRY, SYGVKD. This CDR3 spans 12 amino acids. The germline V and J ends were trimmed by 4 bases and 5 bases, with 8 bases remaining between them. The CDR3 sequence: CAISGLGTEAFF. In DNA, the CDR3 is TGTGCCATCAGTGGATTAGGGACTGAAGCTTTCTTT.

The sample holds many counts of this clonotype. The CDR3 DNA sequence: TGTGCCAGCAGCTTAGTTAGCGGGAGGGCCAAGAATGAGCAGTTCTTC. Translation gives CASSLVSGRAKNEQFF. The rearrangement links TRBV7-6 to TRBJ2-1, with TRBD2 matching over 11 bases. CDR1 is SGHVS and CDR2 is FNYEAQ in the germline V gene. J was trimmed by 7 bases and V by 1 base; bases with no gene match: 6. The CDR3 has 16 amino acids. Looking up the rest from reference TRBV7-6 and TRBJ2-1 gives the full variable domain: GAGVSQSPRYKVTKRGQDVALRCDPISGHVSLYWYRQALGQGPEFLTYFNYEAQQDKSGLPNDRFSAERPEGSISTLTIQRTEQRDSAMYRCASSLVSGRAKNEQFFGPGTRLTVL.

The V gene is TRBV6-5, the J gene TRBJ2-5; 7 bases are a match to TRBD2. Trimming removed 5 bases from V and 4 bases from J; junction bases left unmatched: 7. This CDR3 has 14 amino acids. CDR1 and CDR2 (germline): MNHEY, SVGAGI. CDR3 protein: CASSLGLGRETQYF. CDR3 DNA sequence: TGTGCCAGCAGTCTTGGACTAGGGAGAGAGACCCAGTACTTC.

The rearrangement uses TRBV24-1 and TRBJ2-7; D gene unclear. Trimming shortened V by 2 bases and J by 1 base, and 11 bases separated the two germline ends. In germline, CDR1 is KGHDR, CDR2 SFDVKD. The length of the CDR3 is 15 residues. The CDR3 sequence is CATSDSRTSSYEQYF. CDR3 nucleotide sequence: TGTGCCACCAGTGATTCAAGGACCTCTTCCTACGAGCAGTACTTC.

The CDR3 loop is CAISLQGVTEAFF. CDR3 nucleotide sequence: TGTGCCATTTCTCTACAGGGGGTAACTGAAGCTTTCTTT. V usage is TRBV6-1 and J usage is TRBJ1-1; 8 nucleotides agree with TRBD1. CDR3 length: 13 residues. Germline loops: CDR1 MNHNS, CDR2 SASEGT. J lost 5 bases, V lost 10 bases, and 9 bases had no gene match.

This clonotype has a handful of counts. Written as DNA, the CDR3 is TGTGCCAGCAGCTTCGCGGGGGCCGGGGAGCAGTACTTC. Translation: CASSFAGAGEQYF. This chain uses TRBV7-2 with TRBJ2-7; tentatively, D is TRBD2 (7 bases). The germline gives CDR1 SGHTA, CDR2 FQGNSA. CDR3 size: 13 residues. V lost 3 bases and J lost 7, with 13 bases in between.

The chain couples TRBV27 to TRBJ1-4, with D hard to call. This CDR3 spans 14 amino acids. Germline V gene lookup returns CDR1 MNHEY and CDR2 SMNVEV (reference sequence). V lost 8 bases and J 4 bases, leaving 14 bases between the germline ends. This CDR3 is CASGSLGLNEKLFF. CDR3 nucleotide sequence: TGTGCCAGCGGATCCCTAGGGCTTAATGAAAAACTGTTTTTT.

The chain links TRBV7-2 to TRBJ2-7; D may be TRBD1 (6 bases). Germline V gene lookup returns CDR1 SGHTA and CDR2 FQGNSA. This CDR3 contains 13 residues. Deletions cut 1 base from V and 3 bases from J, with 7 bases between. In nucleotides, the CDR3 is TGTGCCAGCAGCTTAGGGGACAACTACGAGCAGTACTTC. Protein: CASSLGDNYEQYF.

This clonotype was observed a handful of times. The chain employs TRBV30 and TRBJ2-7; tentatively, D is TRBD2 (5 bases). The germline V and J ends were trimmed by 0 bases and 4 bases, with 7 bases remaining between them. The germline V gene has CDR1 GTSNPN and CDR2 SVGIG (reference sequence). The CDR3 consists of 12 residues. This CDR3 is CAWSVGGYEQYF. The DNA of the CDR3 is TGTGCCTGGAGTGTGGGCGGGTACGAGCAGTACTTC. The whole variable domain, remainder taken from reference TRBV30 and TRBJ2-7, is SQTIHQWPATLVQPVGSPLSLECTVEGTSNPNLYWYRQAAGRGLQLLFYSVGIGQISSEVPQNLSASRPQDRQFILSSKKLLLSDSGFYLCAWSVGGYEQYFGPGTRLTVT.

The chain couples TRBV9 to TRBJ2-1; possible D gene TRBD2, 6 bases. The CDR3 runs 14 residues. Germline V CDR1 and CDR2: SGDLS, YYNGEE. Trimming took 0 bases from V and 7 from J, leaving 11 bases between them. The CDR3 loop is CASSVGGKGNEQFF. The DNA for the CDR3 is TGTGCCAGCAGCGTAGGCGGGAAGGGAAATGAGCAGTTCTTC.

This chain connects TRBV7-3 to TRBJ2-5; D gene unclear. V lost 4 bases and J 2 bases, leaving 14 bases between the germline ends. This CDR3 spans 15 amino acids. CDR1 SGHTA and CDR2 FQGTGA come from the germline V gene. The CDR3 here is CASSSGLPSQETQYF. DNA for the CDR3: TGTGCCAGCAGCTCCGGGTTGCCTTCGCAAGAGACCCAGTACTTC.

This clonotype occurred a few times. The DNA of the CDR3 is TGCGCCAGCAGGTGGGAAGGAAATTCGGAGACCCAGTACTTC. Translated: CASRWEGNSETQYF. This rearrangement joins TRBV5-1 to TRBJ2-5; D not resolved. Germline CDR1 reads SGHRS; CDR2 reads YFSETQ. The CDR3 spans 14 residues. Trimming removed 5 bases at V and 5 bases at J, with 16 bases between.

The gene calls are TRBV5-1 and TRBJ2-7; the D is unclear. V was pared by 4 bases and J by 4 bases, with 21 bases between. This CDR3 is 16 amino acids long. Germline values: CDR1 SGHRS, CDR2 YFSETQ. The CDR3 protein is CASSPTLDTALYEQYF. CDR3 nucleotides: TGCGCCAGCAGCCCTACTCTAGACACGGCTCTGTACGAGCAGTACTTC.

The genes are TRBV6-5 and TRBJ2-2; 7 bases are shared with TRBD2. Germline values: CDR1 MNHEY, CDR2 SVGAGI. The CDR3 spans 14 residues. V was clipped by 6 bases and J by 6 bases; unmatched bases: 7. The CDR3 DNA is TGTGCCAGCAGCCGAGAACTAGCGTCCGGGGAGCTGTTTTTT. It specifies CASSRELASGELFF.